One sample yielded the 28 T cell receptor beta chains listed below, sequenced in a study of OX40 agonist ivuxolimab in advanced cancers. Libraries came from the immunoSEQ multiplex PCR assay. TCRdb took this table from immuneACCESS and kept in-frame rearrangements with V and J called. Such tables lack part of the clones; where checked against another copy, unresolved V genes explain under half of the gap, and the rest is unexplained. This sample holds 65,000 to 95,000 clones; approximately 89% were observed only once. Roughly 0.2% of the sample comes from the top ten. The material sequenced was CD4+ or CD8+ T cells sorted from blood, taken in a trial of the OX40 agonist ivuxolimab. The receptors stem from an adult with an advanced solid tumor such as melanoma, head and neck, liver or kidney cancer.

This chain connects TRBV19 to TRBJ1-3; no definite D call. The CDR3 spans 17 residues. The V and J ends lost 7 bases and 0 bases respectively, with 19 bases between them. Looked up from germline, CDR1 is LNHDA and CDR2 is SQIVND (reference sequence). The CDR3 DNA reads TGTGCCAGTATCGAGAGGGCCCGGAGGAACTCTGGAAACACCATATATTTT. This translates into CASIERARRNSGNTIYF.

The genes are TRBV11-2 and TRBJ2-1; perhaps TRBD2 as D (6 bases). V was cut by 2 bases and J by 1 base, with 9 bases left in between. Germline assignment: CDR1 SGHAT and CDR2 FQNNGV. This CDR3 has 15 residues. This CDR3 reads CASSLRRGSYNEQFF. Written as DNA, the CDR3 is TGTGCCAGCAGCTTACGGCGGGGTTCCTACAATGAGCAGTTCTTC.

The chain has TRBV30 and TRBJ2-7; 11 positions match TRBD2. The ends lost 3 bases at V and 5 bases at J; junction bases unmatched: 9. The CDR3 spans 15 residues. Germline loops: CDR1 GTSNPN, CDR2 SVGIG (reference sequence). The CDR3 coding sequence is TGTGCCTGGAGGACCTTAGCGGGAGGGCCGAACGAGCAGTACTTC. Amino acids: CAWRTLAGGPNEQYF.

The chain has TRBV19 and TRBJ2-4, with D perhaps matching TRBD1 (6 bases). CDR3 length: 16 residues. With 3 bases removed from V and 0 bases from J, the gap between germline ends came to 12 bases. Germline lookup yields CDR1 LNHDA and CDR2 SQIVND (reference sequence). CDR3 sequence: CASSIRDTLAKNIQYF. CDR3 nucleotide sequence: TGTGCCAGTAGTATCAGGGACACCTTAGCCAAAAACATTCAGTACTTC.

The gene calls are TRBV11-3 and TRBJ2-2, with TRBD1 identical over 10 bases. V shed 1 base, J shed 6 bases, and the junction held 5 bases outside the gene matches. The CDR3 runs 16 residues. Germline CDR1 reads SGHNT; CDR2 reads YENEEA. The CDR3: CASSLVGTGVPGELFF. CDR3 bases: TGTGCCAGCAGCTTAGTGGGGACAGGGGTCCCCGGGGAGCTGTTTTTT.

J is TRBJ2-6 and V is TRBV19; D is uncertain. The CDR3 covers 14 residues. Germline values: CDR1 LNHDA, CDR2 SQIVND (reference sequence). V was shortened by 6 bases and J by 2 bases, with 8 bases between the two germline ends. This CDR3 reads CASRKGTGANVLTF. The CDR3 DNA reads TGTGCCAGTAGGAAAGGGACTGGGGCCAACGTCCTGACTTTC.

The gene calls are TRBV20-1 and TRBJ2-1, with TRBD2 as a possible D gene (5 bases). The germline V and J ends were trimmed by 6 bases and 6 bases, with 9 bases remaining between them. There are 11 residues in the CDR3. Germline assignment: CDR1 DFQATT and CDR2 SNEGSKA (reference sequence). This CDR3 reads CSAGVANEQFF. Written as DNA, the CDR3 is TGCAGTGCCGGGGTGGCCAATGAGCAGTTCTTC.

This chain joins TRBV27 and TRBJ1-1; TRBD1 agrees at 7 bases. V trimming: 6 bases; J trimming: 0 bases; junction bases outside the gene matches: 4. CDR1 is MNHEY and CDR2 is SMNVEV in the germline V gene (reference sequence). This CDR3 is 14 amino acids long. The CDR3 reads CASSHRGLNTEAFF. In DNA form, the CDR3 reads TGTGCCAGCAGCCACAGGGGCTTGAACACTGAAGCTTTCTTT.

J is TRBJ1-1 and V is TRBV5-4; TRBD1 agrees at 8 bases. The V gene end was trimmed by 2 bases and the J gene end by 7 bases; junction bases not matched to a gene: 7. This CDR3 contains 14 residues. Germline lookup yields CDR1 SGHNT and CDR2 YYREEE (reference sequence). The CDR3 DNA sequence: TGTGCCAGCAGCTTTGGACAGGGTTTTGGTGAAGCTTTCTTT. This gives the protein CASSFGQGFGEAFF.

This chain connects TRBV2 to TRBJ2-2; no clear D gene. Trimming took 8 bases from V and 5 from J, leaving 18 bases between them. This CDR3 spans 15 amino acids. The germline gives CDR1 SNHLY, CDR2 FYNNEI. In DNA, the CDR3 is TGTGCCAGCCGGAACCAGCTAGTAGGGACCGGGGAGCTGTTTTTT. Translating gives CASRNQLVGTGELFF.

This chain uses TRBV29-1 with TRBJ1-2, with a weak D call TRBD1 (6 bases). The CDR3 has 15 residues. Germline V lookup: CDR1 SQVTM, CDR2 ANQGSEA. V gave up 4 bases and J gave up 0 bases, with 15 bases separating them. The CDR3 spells CSVAPGAYANYGYTF. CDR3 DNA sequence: TGCAGCGTTGCGCCAGGGGCCTACGCTAACTATGGCTACACCTTC.

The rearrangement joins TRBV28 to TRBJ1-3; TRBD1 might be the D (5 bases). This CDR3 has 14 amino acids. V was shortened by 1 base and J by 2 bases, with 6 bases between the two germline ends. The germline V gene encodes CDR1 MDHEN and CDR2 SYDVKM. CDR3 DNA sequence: TGTGCCAGCAGTTTATCAGGGACTGGAAACACCATATATTTT. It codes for CASSLSGTGNTIYF.

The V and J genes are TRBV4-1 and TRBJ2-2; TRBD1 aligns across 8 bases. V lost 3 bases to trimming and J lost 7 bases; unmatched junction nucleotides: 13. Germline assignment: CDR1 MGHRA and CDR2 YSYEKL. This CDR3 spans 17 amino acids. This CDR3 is CASSHRGGRGRGGELFF. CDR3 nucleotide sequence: TGCGCCAGCAGCCACCGAGGGGGCAGGGGGCGAGGCGGGGAGCTGTTTTTT.

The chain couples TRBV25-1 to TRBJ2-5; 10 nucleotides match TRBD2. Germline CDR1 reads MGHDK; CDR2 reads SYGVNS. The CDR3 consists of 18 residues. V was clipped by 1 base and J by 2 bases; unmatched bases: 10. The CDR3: CASSELGSASGGQETQYF. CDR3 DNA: TGTGCCAGCAGTGAATTGGGTTCGGCTAGCGGGGGTCAAGAGACCCAGTACTTC.

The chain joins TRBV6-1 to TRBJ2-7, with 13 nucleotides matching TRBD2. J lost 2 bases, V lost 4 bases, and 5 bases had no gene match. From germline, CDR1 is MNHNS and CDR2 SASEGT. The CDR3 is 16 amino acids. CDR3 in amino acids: CASSARLAGGPYEQYF. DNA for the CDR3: TGTGCCAGCAGTGCGAGACTAGCGGGGGGCCCCTACGAGCAGTACTTC.

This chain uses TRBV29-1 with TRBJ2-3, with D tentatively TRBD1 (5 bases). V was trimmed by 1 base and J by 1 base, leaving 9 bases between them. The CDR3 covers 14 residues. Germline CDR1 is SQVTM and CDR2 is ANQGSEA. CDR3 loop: CSVEGGRGTDTQYF. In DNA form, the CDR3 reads TGCAGCGTTGAAGGGGGCCGGGGCACAGATACGCAGTATTTT.

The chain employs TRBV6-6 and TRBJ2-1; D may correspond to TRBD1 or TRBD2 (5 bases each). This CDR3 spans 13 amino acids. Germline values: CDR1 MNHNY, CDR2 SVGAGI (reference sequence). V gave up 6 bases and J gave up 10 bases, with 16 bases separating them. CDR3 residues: CASRDQGESEQFF. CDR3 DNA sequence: TGTGCCAGCAGGGACCAAGGGGAGTCAGAGCAGTTCTTC.

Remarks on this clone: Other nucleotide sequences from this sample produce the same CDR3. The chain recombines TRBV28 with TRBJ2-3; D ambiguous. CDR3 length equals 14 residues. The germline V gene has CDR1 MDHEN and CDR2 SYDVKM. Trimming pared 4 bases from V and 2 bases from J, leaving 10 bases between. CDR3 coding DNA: TGTGCCAGCAGTTCTCCGGAGACCACAGATACGCAGTATTTT. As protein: CASSSPETTDTQYF.

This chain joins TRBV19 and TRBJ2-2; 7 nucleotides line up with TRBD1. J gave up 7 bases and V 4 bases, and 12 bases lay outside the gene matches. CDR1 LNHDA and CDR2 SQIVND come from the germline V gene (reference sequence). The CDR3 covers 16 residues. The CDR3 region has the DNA TGTGCCAGTAGTAGGGGACAGACACTCGGAGGCGGGGAGCTGTTTTTT. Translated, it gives CASSRGQTLGGGELFF. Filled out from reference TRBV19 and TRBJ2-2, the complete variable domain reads DGGITQSPKYLFRKEGQNVTLSCEQNLNHDAMYWYRQDPGQGLRLIYYSQIVNDFQKGDIAEGYSVSREKKESFPLTVTSAQKNPTAFYLCASSRGQTLGGGELFFGEGSRLTVL.

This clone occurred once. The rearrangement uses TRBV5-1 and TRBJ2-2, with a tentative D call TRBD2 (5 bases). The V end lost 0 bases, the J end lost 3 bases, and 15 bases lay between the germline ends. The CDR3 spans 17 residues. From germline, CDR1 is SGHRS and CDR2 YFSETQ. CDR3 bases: TGCGCCAGCAGCTTGGTCCCTAGCAGGTTCGACACCGGGGAGCTGTTTTTT. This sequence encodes CASSLVPSRFDTGELFF.

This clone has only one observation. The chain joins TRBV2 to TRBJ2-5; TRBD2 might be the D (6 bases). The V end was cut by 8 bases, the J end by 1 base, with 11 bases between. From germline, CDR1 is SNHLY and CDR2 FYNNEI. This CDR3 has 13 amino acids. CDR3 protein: CASGRGLQETQYF. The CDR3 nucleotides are TGTGCCAGCGGGCGGGGACTCCAAGAGACCCAGTACTTC.

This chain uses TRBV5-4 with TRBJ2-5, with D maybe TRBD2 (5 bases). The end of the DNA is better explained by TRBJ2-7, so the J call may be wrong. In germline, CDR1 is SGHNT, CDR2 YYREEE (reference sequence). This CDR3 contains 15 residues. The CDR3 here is CASSPKGAEAYEQYF. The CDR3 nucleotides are TGTGCCAGCAGTCCCAAAGGAGCGGAAGCCTACGAGCAGTACTTC.

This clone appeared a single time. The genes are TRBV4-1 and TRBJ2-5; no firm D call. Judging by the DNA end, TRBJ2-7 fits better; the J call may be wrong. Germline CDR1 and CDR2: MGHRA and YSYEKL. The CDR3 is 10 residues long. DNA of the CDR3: TGCGCCAGCCCGCCCTACGAGCAGTACTTC. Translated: CASPPYEQYF.

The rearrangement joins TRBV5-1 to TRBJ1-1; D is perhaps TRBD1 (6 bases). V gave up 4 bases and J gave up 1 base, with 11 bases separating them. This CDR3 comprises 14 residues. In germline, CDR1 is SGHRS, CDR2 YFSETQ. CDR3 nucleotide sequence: TGCGCCAGCAGCCAGAGGACAGCGAACACTGAAGCTTTCTTT. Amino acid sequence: CASSQRTANTEAFF.

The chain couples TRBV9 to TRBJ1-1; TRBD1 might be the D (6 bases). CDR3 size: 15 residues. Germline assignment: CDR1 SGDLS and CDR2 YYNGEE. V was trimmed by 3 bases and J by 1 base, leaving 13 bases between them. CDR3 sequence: CASSGRGVTNTEAFF. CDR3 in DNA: TGTGCCAGCAGCGGGAGGGGGGTAACGAACACTGAAGCTTTCTTT.

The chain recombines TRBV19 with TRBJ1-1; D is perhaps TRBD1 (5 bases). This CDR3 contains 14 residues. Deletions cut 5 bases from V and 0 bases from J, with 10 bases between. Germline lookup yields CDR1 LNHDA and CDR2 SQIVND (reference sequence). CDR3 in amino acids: CASSVTVLNTEAFF. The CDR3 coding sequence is TGTGCCAGTAGTGTGACAGTCCTGAACACTGAAGCTTTCTTT. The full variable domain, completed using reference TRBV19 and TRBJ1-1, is DGGITQSPKYLFRKEGQNVTLSCEQNLNHDAMYWYRQDPGQGLRLIYYSQIVNDFQKGDIAEGYSVSREKKESFPLTVTSAQKNPTAFYLCASSVTVLNTEAFFGQGTRLTVV.

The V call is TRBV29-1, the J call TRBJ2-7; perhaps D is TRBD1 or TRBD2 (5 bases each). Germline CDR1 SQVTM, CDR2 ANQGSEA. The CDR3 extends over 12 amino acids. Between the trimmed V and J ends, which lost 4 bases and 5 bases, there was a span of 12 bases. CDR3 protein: CSVAPGPDEQYF. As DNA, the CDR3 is TGCAGCGTTGCCCCGGGACCCGACGAGCAGTACTTC.

CDR3 residues: CASSYGTVHNSPLHF. The CDR3 DNA follows: TGTGCCAGCAGCTACGGGACAGTGCATAATTCACCCCTCCACTTT. This chain links TRBV7-9 with TRBJ1-6; 7 nucleotides align to TRBD1. CDR3 length: 15 residues. V lost 4 bases to trimming and J lost 5 bases; unmatched junction nucleotides: 5. Germline-derived CDR1 and CDR2 are SEHNR and FQNEAQ (reference sequence).